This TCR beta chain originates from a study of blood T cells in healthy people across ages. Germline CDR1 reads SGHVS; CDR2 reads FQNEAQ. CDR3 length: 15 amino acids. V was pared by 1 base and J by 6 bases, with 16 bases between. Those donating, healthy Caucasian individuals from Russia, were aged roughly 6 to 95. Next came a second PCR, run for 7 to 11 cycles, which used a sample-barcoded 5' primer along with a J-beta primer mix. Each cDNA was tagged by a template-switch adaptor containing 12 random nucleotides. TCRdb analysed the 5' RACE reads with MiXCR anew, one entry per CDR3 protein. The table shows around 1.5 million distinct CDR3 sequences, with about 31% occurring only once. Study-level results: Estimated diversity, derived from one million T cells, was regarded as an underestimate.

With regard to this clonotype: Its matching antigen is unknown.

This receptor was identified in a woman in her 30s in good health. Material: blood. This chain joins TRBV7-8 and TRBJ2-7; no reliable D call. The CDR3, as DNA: TGTGCCAGCAGCTTAGAGTCAGGCCTCTGGTCCGAGCAGTACTTC. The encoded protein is CASSLESGLWSEQYF.